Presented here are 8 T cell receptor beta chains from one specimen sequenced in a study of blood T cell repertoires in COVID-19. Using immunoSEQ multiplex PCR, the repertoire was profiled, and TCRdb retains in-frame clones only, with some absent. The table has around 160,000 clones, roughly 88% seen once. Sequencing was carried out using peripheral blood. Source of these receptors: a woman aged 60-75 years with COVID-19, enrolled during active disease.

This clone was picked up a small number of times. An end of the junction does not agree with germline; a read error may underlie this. The CDR3 nucleotides are TGTGCCGGCAGGGGCACGGCTAATGAAAAACTGTTTTTT. Its translation: CAGRGTANEKLFF. The V gene is TRBV28, the J gene TRBJ1-4; tentatively, D is TRBD1 (6 bases). The CDR3 spans 13 residues. Germline V CDR1 and CDR2: MDHEN, SYDVKM. Full variable domain (outside the CDR3, taken from reference TRBV28 and TRBJ1-4): DVKVTQSSRYLVKRTGEKVFLECVQDMDHENMFWYRQDPGLGLRLIYFSYDVKMKEKGDIPEGYSVSREKKERFSLILESASTNQTSMYLCAGRGTANEKLFFGSGTQLSVL.

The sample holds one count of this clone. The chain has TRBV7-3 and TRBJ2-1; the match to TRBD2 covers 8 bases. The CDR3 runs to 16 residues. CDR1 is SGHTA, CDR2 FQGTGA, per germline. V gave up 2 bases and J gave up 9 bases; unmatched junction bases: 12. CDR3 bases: TGTGCCAGCAGCTTAGTCGGGGGTACTACTAGCGGTGAGCAGTTCTTC. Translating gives CASSLVGGTTSGEQFF.

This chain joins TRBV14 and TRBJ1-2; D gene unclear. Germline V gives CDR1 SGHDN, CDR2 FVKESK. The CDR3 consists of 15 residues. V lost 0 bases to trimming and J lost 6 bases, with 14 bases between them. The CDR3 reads CASSQEVQAGDGYTF. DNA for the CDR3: TGTGCCAGCAGCCAAGAGGTCCAAGCGGGAGATGGCTACACCTTC.

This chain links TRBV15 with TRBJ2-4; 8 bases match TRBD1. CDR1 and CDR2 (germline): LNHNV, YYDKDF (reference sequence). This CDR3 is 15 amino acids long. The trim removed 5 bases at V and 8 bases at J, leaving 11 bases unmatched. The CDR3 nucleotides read TGTGCCACCAGCTTAGATGGGGACAGGATAGACATTCAGTACTTC. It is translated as CATSLDGDRIDIQYF.

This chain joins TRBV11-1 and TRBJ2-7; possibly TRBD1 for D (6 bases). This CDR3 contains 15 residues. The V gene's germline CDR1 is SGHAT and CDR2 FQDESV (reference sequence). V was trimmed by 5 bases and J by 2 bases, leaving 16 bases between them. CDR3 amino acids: CASSVGAGTTYEQYF. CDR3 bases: TGTGCCAGCAGCGTGGGGGCAGGGACAACCTACGAGCAGTACTTC.

The CDR3 spells CASSSGSQPQHF. In DNA, the CDR3 is TGTGCCAGCAGTTCGGGTTCTCAGCCCCAGCATTTT. This rearrangement joins TRBV27 to TRBJ1-5; D unresolved. Germline lookup yields CDR1 MNHEY and CDR2 SMNVEV (reference sequence). This CDR3 has 12 amino acids. V lost 4 bases to trimming and J lost 6 bases, with 7 bases between them.

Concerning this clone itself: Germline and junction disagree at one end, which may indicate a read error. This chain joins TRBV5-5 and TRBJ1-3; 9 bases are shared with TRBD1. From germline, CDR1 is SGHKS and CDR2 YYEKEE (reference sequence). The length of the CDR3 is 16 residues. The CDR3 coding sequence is TGTGCCAGCAGGTTGGGACAGGGAAACTCTGGAAACACCATATATTTT. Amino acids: CASRLGQGNSGNTIYF.

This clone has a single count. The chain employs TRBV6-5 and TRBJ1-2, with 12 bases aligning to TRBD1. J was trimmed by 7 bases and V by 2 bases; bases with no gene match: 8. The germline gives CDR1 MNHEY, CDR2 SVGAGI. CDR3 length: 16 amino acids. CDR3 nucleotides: TGTGCCAGCAGTTACGACAAGGGACAGGGGGCAGGTGGCTACACCTTC. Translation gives CASSYDKGQGAGGYTF.